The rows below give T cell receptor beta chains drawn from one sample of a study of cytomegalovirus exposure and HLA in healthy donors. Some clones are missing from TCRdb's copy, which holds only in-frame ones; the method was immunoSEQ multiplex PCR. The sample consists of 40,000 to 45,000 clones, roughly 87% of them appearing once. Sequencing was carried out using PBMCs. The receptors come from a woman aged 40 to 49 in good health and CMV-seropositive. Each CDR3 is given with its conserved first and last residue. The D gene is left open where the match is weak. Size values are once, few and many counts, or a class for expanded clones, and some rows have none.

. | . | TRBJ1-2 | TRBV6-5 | CASSSTEYGYTF | TGTGCCAGCAGTTCGACGGAGTATGGCTACACCTTC
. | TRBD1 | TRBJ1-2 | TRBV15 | CATSRDRTGARGYTF | TGTGCCACCAGCAGAGATCGGACAGGGGCGCGGGGCTACACCTTC
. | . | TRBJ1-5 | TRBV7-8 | CASSPPRWSSNQPQHF | TGTGCCAGCAGTCCCCCAAGATGGAGTAGCAATCAGCCCCAGCATTTT
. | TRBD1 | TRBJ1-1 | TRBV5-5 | CASSLDRGNTEAFF | TGTGCCAGCAGCTTGGACAGGGGGAACACTGAAGCTTTCTTT
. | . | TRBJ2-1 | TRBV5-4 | CASSLLLEGNEQFF | TGTGCCAGCAGCTTGTTACTAGAAGGCAATGAGCAGTTCTTC
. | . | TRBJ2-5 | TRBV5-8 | CASTETPPGGKETQYF | TGTGCCAGCACCGAAACGCCACCCGGGGGAAAAGAGACCCAGTACTTC
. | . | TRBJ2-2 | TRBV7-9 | CASGRGGDGTGELFF | TGTGCCAGCGGGCGGGGCGGGGACGGCACCGGGGAGCTGTTTTTT
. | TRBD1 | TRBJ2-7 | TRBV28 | CASSSTGGAHEQYF | TGTGCCAGCAGCTCGACAGGGGGCGCCCACGAGCAGTACTTC
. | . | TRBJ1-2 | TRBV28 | CASSPGPLYGYTF | TGTGCCAGCAGCCCAGGCCCTCTCTATGGCTACACCTTC
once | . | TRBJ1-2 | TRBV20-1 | CSARDEPLYTF | TGCAGTGCTAGAGATGAGCCACTCTACACCTTC
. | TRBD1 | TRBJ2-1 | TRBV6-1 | CASAGTGVHEQFF | TGTGCCAGCGCCGGGACAGGGGTTCATGAGCAGTTCTTC
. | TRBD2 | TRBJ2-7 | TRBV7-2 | CASSFPSGGTPTNEQYF | TGTGCCAGCAGCTTCCCTAGCGGGGGGACCCCTACTAACGAGCAGTACTTC
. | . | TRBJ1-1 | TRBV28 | CASSPGNMNTEAFF | TGTGCCAGCAGTCCAGGAAACATGAACACTGAAGCTTTCTTT
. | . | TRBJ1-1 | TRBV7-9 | CASSRSNSKSWTEAFF | TGTGCCAGCAGCCGATCAAACAGCAAAAGTTGGACTGAAGCTTTCTTT
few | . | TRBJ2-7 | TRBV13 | CASSLGESSYEQYF | TGTGCCAGCAGCTTAGGGGAGAGCTCCTACGAGCAGTACTTC
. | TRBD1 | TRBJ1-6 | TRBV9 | CASSRRDRDNSPLHF | TGTGCCAGCAGCAGACGGGACAGAGATAATTCACCCCTCCACTTT
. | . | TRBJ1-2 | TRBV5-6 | CASSPMGAAFTF | TGTGCCAGCAGCCCGATGGGAGCAGCGTTTACCTTC
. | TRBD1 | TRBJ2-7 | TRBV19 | CASMRDRDSREQYF | TGTGCCAGTATGAGGGACAGGGATTCCCGTGAGCAGTACTTC
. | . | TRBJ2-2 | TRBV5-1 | CASSGTMNTGELFF | TGCGCCAGTTCCGGGACAATGAACACCGGGGAGCTGTTTTTT
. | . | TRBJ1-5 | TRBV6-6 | CASRPNQYNQPQHF | TGTGCCAGCAGGCCCAACCAGTACAATCAGCCCCAGCATTTT
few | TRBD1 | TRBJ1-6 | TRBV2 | CASMDRATSVRMPLHF | TGTGCCAGCATGGACAGGGCTACATCCGTCCGTATGCCCCTCCACTTT
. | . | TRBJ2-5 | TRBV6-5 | CASSPVWNSETQYF | TGTGCCAGCAGCCCCGTGTGGAACAGCGAGACCCAGTACTTC
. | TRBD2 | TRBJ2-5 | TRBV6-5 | CASSSGILQETQYF | TGTGCCAGCAGTAGCGGGATACTCCAAGAGACCCAGTACTTC
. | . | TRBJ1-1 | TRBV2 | CASSEVWARGAFF | TGTGCCAGCAGTGAAGTGTGGGCGAGGGGGGCTTTCTTT
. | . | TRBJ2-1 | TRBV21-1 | CASSNRGREFF | TGTGCCAGCAGCAATAGGGGGCGGGAGTTCTTC
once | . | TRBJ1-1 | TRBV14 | CASSQVGGAVTEAFF | TGTGCCAGCAGCCAAGTTGGCGGAGCGGTCACTGAAGCTTTCTTT
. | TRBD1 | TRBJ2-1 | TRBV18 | CASSSGTGVWNEQFF | TGTGCCAGCTCCTCCGGGACAGGGGTTTGGAATGAGCAGTTCTTC
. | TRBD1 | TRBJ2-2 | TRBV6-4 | CASRGQGVAGELFF | TGTGCCAGCCGCGGACAGGGGGTAGCCGGGGAGCTGTTTTTT
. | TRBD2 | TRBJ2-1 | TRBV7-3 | CASSFGLAGYNEQFF | TGTGCCAGCAGCTTTGGACTAGCGGGCTACAATGAGCAGTTCTTC
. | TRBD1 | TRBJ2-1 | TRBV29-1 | CSVRDRSTYNEQFF | TGCAGCGTACGGGACAGATCTACCTACAATGAGCAGTTCTTC
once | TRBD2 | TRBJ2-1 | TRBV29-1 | CSVGLAGASYNEQFF | TGCAGCGTTGGACTAGCGGGAGCCTCCTACAATGAGCAGTTCTTC
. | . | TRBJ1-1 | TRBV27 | CASSFGAVEAFF | TGTGCCAGCAGTTTTGGGGCAGTTGAAGCTTTCTTT
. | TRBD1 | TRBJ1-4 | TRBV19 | CASKPADRVGKKLFF | TGTGCCAGTAAACCGGCGGACAGGGTCGGAAAAAAACTGTTTTTT
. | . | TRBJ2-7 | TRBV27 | CASSFSRDEQYF | TGTGCCAGCAGTTTTTCTCGGGACGAGCAGTACTTC
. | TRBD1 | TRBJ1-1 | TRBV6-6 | CASGERTGEAFF | TGTGCCAGCGGAGAACGGACAGGCGAAGCTTTCTTT
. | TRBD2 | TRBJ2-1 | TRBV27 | CASSTGLAGPNEQFF | TGTGCCAGCAGTACGGGACTAGCGGGACCAAATGAGCAGTTCTTC
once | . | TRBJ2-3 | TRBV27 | CASSERGSTDTQYF | TGTGCCAGCAGCGAACGGGGGTCAACAGATACGCAGTATTTT
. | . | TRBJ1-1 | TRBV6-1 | CASSEEPLNTEAFF | TGTGCCAGCAGTGAAGAGCCCCTTAACACTGAAGCTTTCTTT
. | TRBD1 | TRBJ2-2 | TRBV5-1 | CASSRQGALSGELFF | TGCGCCAGCAGCAGACAGGGGGCGCTTTCCGGGGAGCTGTTTTTT
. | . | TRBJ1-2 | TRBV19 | CASSNRGGDYGYTF | TGTGCCAGTAGTAATCGGGGGGGAGATTATGGCTACACCTTC
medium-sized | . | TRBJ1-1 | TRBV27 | CASGAGLYTEAFF | TGTGCCAGCGGGGCGGGACTGTACACTGAAGCTTTCTTT
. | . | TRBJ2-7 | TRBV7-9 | CASSLEAHEQYF | TGTGCCAGCAGCTTAGAAGCCCACGAGCAGTACTTC
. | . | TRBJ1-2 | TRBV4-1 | CASSQGGGYGYTF | TGCGCCAGCAGCCAAGGAGGGGGCTATGGCTACACCTTC
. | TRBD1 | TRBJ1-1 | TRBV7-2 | CASSGTGGGRPFF | TGTGCCAGCAGCGGGACAGGGGGTGGTCGACCTTTCTTT
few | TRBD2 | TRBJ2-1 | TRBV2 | CASSPRETHNEQFF | TGTGCCAGCAGTCCGCGGGAGACCCACAATGAGCAGTTCTTC
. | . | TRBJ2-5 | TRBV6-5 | CASSYSTTGKGETQYF | TGTGCCAGCAGTTACTCGACAACAGGGAAGGGGGAGACCCAGTACTTC
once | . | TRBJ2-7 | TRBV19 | CASSMSRGAMYEQYF | TGTGCCAGTAGTATGTCCCGGGGGGCGATGTACGAGCAGTACTTC
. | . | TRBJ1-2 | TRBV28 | CASSPRQVTDGYTF | TGTGCCAGCAGTCCCCGACAGGTTACAGATGGCTACACCTTC
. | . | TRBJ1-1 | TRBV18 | CASSPLEQGEAFF | TGTGCCAGCTCACCACTCGAGCAGGGTGAAGCTTTCTTT
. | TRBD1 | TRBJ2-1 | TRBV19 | CASEQGLPYNEQFF | TGTGCCAGTGAACAGGGGCTTCCCTACAATGAGCAGTTCTTC
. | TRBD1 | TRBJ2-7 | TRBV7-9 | CASSFSGTGICGEYF | TGTGCCAGCAGCTTCTCCGGGACAGGGATATGTGGGGAGTACTTC
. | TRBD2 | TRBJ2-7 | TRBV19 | CASGTSGYEQYF | TGTGCCTCCGGGACTAGCGGCTACGAGCAGTACTTC
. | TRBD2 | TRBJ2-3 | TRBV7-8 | CASSPVSAGGDTQYF | TGTGCCAGCAGCCCAGTCTCAGCGGGGGGGGATACGCAGTATTTT
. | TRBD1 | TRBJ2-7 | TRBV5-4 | CASSRTGTGGYEQYF | TGTGCCAGCAGCCGGACCGGGACAGGGGGCTACGAGCAGTACTTC
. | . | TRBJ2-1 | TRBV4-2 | CASRRREVDNEQFF | TGTGCCAGCAGGAGGAGGGAAGTAGACAATGAGCAGTTCTTC
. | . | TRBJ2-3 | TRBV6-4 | CASSDRGDTQYF | TGTGCCAGCAGTGACAGGGGAGATACGCAGTATTTT
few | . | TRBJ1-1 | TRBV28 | CASSSKSGVTEAFF | TGTGCCAGCAGTTCGAAATCAGGGGTGACTGAAGCTTTCTTT
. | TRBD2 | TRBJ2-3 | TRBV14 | CASSQARGSSSTDTQYF | TGTGCCAGCAGCCAAGCGCGGGGGAGCTCTAGCACAGATACGCAGTATTTT